This record covers a single T cell receptor (beta chain). Its antigen is still unknown. These data are taken from a study of cytomegalovirus exposure and HLA in healthy donors. In the PCR, 60 Vbeta and 13 Jbeta primers were used. Libraries were prepared by immunoSEQ multiplex PCR; TCRdb keeps only in-frame clonotypes and omits some of them. The data hold about 150,000 clones, with approximately 80% observed a single time. Broader study findings: With high specificity and sensitivity, the classifier reportedly diagnosed cytomegalovirus status.

Per the germline V gene, CDR1 is GTSNPN and CDR2 is SVGIG (reference sequence). V was trimmed by 4 bases and J by 4 bases, leaving 16 bases between them. The CDR3 covers 14 residues. The V gene is TRBV30, the J gene TRBJ2-5; D perhaps matches TRBD2 (6 bases). Sample: PBMCs. This receptor was obtained from a woman between 40 and 55 years old in good health and CMV-seronegative. The CDR3 is CAWIRRGSRETQYF. Written as DNA, the CDR3 is TGTGCCTGGATACGACGGGGGTCGAGAGAGACCCAGTACTTC. Using reference TRBV30 and TRBJ2-5 for the parts outside the CDR3, the full variable domain is SQTIHQWPATLVQPVGSPLSLECTVEGTSNPNLYWYRQAAGRGLQLLFYSVGIGQISSEVPQNLSASRPQDRQFILSSKKLLLSDSGFYLCAWIRRGSRETQYFGPGTRLLVL.